The rows below give T cell receptor beta chains drawn from one sample of a study of T cells expressing NK-cell markers. TCRdb reprocessed the 5' RACE reads, keeping one entry per CDR3 protein, no DNA. The repertoire table contains about 160,000 distinct CDR3 sequences. What was sequenced was blood T cells: a sorted CD56 or NKG2C T cell subset, CD4+ or CD8+ T cells, or bulk PBMC T cells (not recorded which). These receptors all stem from a man aged 18-70 years in good health. CDR3s include the opening cysteine and the closing phenylalanine or tryptophan.

TRBJ2-5	TRBV28	CASTYGREQETQYF
TRBJ2-7	TRBV28	CASETGSSYEQYF
TRBJ2-3	TRBV4-1	CASSQDPGTGEDTQYF
TRBJ2-7	TRBV12-3/TRBV12-4	CASSRDRAHEQYF
TRBJ1-1	TRBV4-2	CASSQVERAAQEAFF
TRBJ2-1	TRBV7-6	CASSYRGGLAGGPGDNEQFF
TRBJ2-1	TRBV11-1	CASSLPTERKSSYNEQFF
TRBJ2-5	TRBV3-1	CASSQPHIGETQYF
TRBJ1-5	TRBV11-2	CASSLDFSGQKNQPQHF
TRBJ1-1	TRBV7-8	CASSPSPGQLNTEAFF
TRBJ2-2	TRBV4-1	CASSSVAANTGELFF
TRBJ1-5	TRBV20-1	CSARDHYRMPQHF
TRBJ2-7	TRBV11-1	CASSHEIQTRGVPSSYEQYF
TRBJ1-1	TRBV9	CASSDRVSTEAFF
TRBJ2-7	TRBV12-3/TRBV12-4	CASSSGTSGVNYEQYF
TRBJ1-2	TRBV28	CASSFRGGQGVSGYTF
TRBJ1-6	TRBV11-2	CASSLGSGGRPPLHF
TRBJ2-3	TRBV12-3/TRBV12-4	CASSFVLAGGPDTQYF
TRBJ1-2	TRBV15	CATSSVIEVGGYTF
TRBJ2-3	TRBV13	CASSSEHGSNTQYF
TRBJ2-7	TRBV30	CAWSFEDPYEQYF
TRBJ2-3	TRBV7-6	CASSPWTSGEVDTQYF
TRBJ1-2	TRBV20-1	CSARDSDNYGYTF
TRBJ2-7	TRBV7-9	CASSPTGLMISYEQYF